What follows are 29 T cell receptor beta chains derived from one specimen sequenced in a study of T cells expressing NK-cell markers. TCRdb re-called the 5' RACE reads; every CDR3 protein appears as one record, without DNA. The sample spans roughly 430,000 distinct CDR3 sequences; the ten largest clones claim under 7.5%. Sequenced input: blood T cells: a sorted CD56 or NKG2C T cell subset, CD4+ or CD8+ T cells, or bulk PBMC T cells (not recorded which). These receptor sequences come from a woman aged 18 to 75 in good health.

The V call is TRBV30, the J call TRBJ1-1; checking the TCRdb D call of TRBD1 is not possible without DNA. The CDR3 totals 15 residues. The germline V gene encodes CDR1 GTSNPN and CDR2 SVGIG (reference sequence). The CDR3 protein is CAWSVGPPWLTEAFF.

The chain recombines TRBV7-2 with TRBJ2-7. CDR3 length equals 14 residues. Germline CDR1 and CDR2: SGHTA and FQGNSA. The CDR3: CASSLMIGFYEQYF.

This chain links TRBV5-8 with TRBJ2-1; the D call from TCRdb, TRBD1, cannot be confirmed without DNA. The CDR3 is 13 residues long. Germline CDR1 SGHTS, CDR2 YDEGEE. CDR3 residues: CAAGWGFYNEQFF.

V usage is TRBV29-1 and J usage is TRBJ2-1; TCRdb picks TRBD2, but there is no DNA to check that call. Germline V gene lookup returns CDR1 SQVTM and CDR2 ANQGSEA. CDR3 length equals 14 residues. The CDR3 spells CSGQRGSSYNEQFF.

The rearrangement uses TRBV28 and TRBJ1-4; the TCRdb D gene call, TRBD1, has no DNA to confirm it. Looked up from germline, CDR1 is MDHEN and CDR2 is SYDVKM. The length of the CDR3 is 17 residues. The chain's CDR3 is CASSFVGRGATNEKLFF.

The chain recombines TRBV12-3 or TRBV12-4 with TRBJ2-1; the D call from TCRdb, TRBD1, cannot be confirmed without DNA. This CDR3 has 14 residues. The CDR3 loop reads CASTPGREADEQFF.

The V and J genes are TRBV12-3 or TRBV12-4 and TRBJ2-7; the TCRdb call, TRBD2, lacks DNA for checking. The CDR3 has 16 residues. This chain's CDR3 is CASGSGKGLALYEQYF.

The chain joins TRBV27 to TRBJ1-6; as DNA is missing, the TRBD1 call by TCRdb cannot be tested. The CDR3 has 15 residues. Per germline, CDR1 MNHEY and CDR2 SMNVEV (reference sequence). CDR3 region: CASRRGSSYNSPLHF.

The chain carries TRBV29-1 and TRBJ2-7; TCRdb's assignment of TRBD1 cannot be checked, as there is no DNA. CDR1 is SQVTM and CDR2 is ANQGSEA in the germline V gene. CDR3 length equals 12 residues. This chain's CDR3 is CSVEVQGAHQYF.

The chain links TRBV4-3 to TRBJ2-3; lacking DNA, the TRBD1 call made by TCRdb goes unchecked. CDR1 and CDR2 from the germline V gene are LGHNA and YSLEER. The CDR3 length is 17 residues. CDR3 residues: CASSQDSGQVAGDTQYF.

This chain joins TRBV11-2 and TRBJ1-2; TCRdb's D call, TRBD1, is unchecked because there is no DNA. This CDR3 contains 18 residues. Germline values: CDR1 SGHAT, CDR2 FQNNGV. This CDR3 is CASSFGPGRTVWSYGYTF.

CDR3 amino acids: CASSQVLDGSTGELFF. The gene calls are TRBV4-3 and TRBJ2-2. Germline V lookup: CDR1 LGHNA, CDR2 YSLEER. The CDR3 spans 16 residues.

The chain couples TRBV4-3 to TRBJ2-7; absent DNA, TCRdb's TRBD2 call cannot be checked. This CDR3 has 13 residues. Germline CDR1 reads LGHNA; CDR2 reads YSLEER. The CDR3 sequence: CASSQDFGGTQYF.

The chain has TRBV3-1 and TRBJ1-1; as DNA is missing, the TRBD1 call by TCRdb cannot be tested. The CDR3 is 16 amino acids. Germline CDR1 is LGHDT and CDR2 is YNNKEL (reference sequence). CDR3 sequence reads: CASSQDPAGGWAEAFF. The full variable domain, in which reference TRBV3-1 and TRBJ1-1 provide the parts outside the CDR3, is DTAVSQTPKYLVTQMGNDKSIKCEQNLGHDTMYWYKQDSKKFLKIMFSYNNKELIINETVPNRFSPKSPDKAHLNLHINSLELGDSAVYFCASSQDPAGGWAEAFFGQGTRLTVV.

The rearrangement links TRBV24-1 to TRBJ2-5; TCRdb's D call, TRBD1, is unchecked because there is no DNA. The CDR3 contains 14 residues. Per the germline V gene, CDR1 is KGHDR and CDR2 is SFDVKD. Here the CDR3 reads CATSDSGAQETQYF.

The chain has TRBV9 and TRBJ2-1; TCRdb outputs TRBD2, but without DNA this stays unchecked. This CDR3 contains 16 residues. The germline V gene has CDR1 SGDLS and CDR2 YYNGEE. The CDR3: CASSVGTSGSFSEQFF. Full variable domain (rest looked up from reference TRBV9 and TRBJ2-1): DSGVTQTPKHLITATGQRVTLRCSPRSGDLSVYWYQQSLDQGLQFLIQYYNGEERAKGNILERFSAQQFPDLHSELNLSSLELGDSALYFCASSVGTSGSFSEQFFGPGTRLTVL.

CDR3 sequence: CASSEAGSRTDTQYF. V and J are TRBV2 and TRBJ2-3. Germline CDR1 reads SNHLY; CDR2 reads FYNNEI. This CDR3 region has 15 residues.

This chain connects TRBV12-3 or TRBV12-4 to TRBJ2-7; the TCRdb call, TRBD2, lacks DNA for checking. This CDR3 spans 13 amino acids. The CDR3 reads CASTLGLAVEQYF.

The CDR3 sequence is CASSQELGGGRTQYF. The chain couples TRBV4-2 to TRBJ2-5; TCRdb indicates TRBD1, and absent DNA this call remains unverified. CDR1 is LGHNA and CDR2 is YNFKEQ in the germline V gene. CDR3 size: 15 residues.

V and J are TRBV7-2 and TRBJ1-6. Germline loops: CDR1 SGHTA, CDR2 FQGNSA. The CDR3 totals 14 residues. Here the CDR3 reads CASSLFGRDSPLHF.

This chain links TRBV4-2 with TRBJ1-2. Germline V CDR1 and CDR2: LGHNA, YNFKEQ. The CDR3 sequence is 16 residues long. The CDR3 loop reads CASSQDWEGLDYGYTF.

The CDR3 sequence: CASSLGQGVGNTEAFF. This chain joins TRBV5-1 and TRBJ1-1; TCRdb calls TRBD1, which cannot be checked without DNA. Germline CDR1 and CDR2: SGHRS and YFSETQ. The CDR3 totals 16 residues.

The chain uses TRBV12-3 or TRBV12-4 and TRBJ1-5. The CDR3 is 13 amino acids. The CDR3: CASSSAGNQPQHF.

The rearrangement uses TRBV5-4 and TRBJ1-1; the TCRdb D gene call, TRBD1, has no DNA to confirm it. Per germline, CDR1 SGHNT and CDR2 YYREEE (reference sequence). The CDR3 is 15 residues long. CDR3 residues: CASSSTGGMNTEAFF.

The J gene is TRBJ2-1, the V gene TRBV14; TCRdb's D call, TRBD2, is unchecked because there is no DNA. The CDR3 totals 15 residues. From germline, CDR1 is SGHDN and CDR2 FVKESK. The CDR3 loop is CASSPLAANYNEQFF.

This sequence joins TRBV7-9 and TRBJ2-5. The CDR3 sequence is 13 residues long. CDR1 is SEHNR, CDR2 FQNEAQ, per germline (reference sequence). CDR3 amino acids: CASSLQAQETQYF.

The V gene is TRBV4-2, the J gene TRBJ2-5; the D gene TCRdb calls, TRBD2, cannot be checked with no DNA. CDR3 length equals 15 residues. CDR1 is LGHNA, CDR2 YNFKEQ, per germline. The CDR3 here is CASSQISGSQETQYF.

V and J are TRBV20-1 and TRBJ2-3; absent DNA, TCRdb's TRBD1 call cannot be checked. Germline CDR1 and CDR2: DFQATT and SNEGSKA (reference sequence). The CDR3 has 13 amino acids. CDR3 region: CSASGAAVGTQYF.

The genes are TRBV7-2 and TRBJ1-2; TCRdb outputs TRBD1, but without DNA this stays unchecked. Germline CDR1 SGHTA, CDR2 FQGNSA. The CDR3 length is 17 residues. This CDR3 reads CASSSPPGGGSNYGYTF.